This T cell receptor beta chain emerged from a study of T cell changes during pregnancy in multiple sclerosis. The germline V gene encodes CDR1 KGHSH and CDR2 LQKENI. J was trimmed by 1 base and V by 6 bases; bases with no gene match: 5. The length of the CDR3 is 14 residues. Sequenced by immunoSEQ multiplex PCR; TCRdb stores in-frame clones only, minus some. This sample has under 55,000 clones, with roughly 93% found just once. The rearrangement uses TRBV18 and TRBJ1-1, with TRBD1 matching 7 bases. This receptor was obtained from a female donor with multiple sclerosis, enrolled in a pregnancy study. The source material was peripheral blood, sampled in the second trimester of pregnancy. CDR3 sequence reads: CASSSTGQNTEAFF. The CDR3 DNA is TGTGCCAGCTCGTCGACAGGGCAGAACACTGAAGCTTTCTTT.